This T cell receptor (beta chain) appears in the sequencing data of a study of identical twins. Healthy Caucasians provided all donations. Template switching added a universal primer binding site, and final cDNA carried unique molecular identifiers. TCRdb re-analysed the 5' RACE reads in MiXCR, keeping a single row per CDR3 protein. The repertoire holds 400,000 to 600,000 distinct CDR3 sequences, with under 25% as singletons. Trimming cost V 0 bases and J 1 base, with 15 bases left between them. The CDR3 sequence is 17 residues long. Per germline, CDR1 SGHRS and CDR2 YFSETQ. This same sample was also taken into another study, of yellow fever vaccine responses in identical twins.

The sample consisted of CD4+ T cells sorted from blood. The genes are TRBV5-1 and TRBJ2-3; tentatively, D is TRBD1 or TRBD2 (6 bases each). The source of this sequence is a woman aged 18-30 years in good health. CDR3 in DNA: TGCGCCAGCAGCTTGGCGGGGGACACAAGAGGCACAGATACGCAGTATTTT. It encodes CASSLAGDTRGTDTQYF.